The 30 T cell receptor beta chains given below trace back to one sample, sequenced in a study of CD8 T cells in ankylosing spondylitis. TCRdb processed the 5' RACE reads anew with MiXCR; each CDR3 protein has one entry. The sample shows under 150,000 distinct CDR3 sequences, roughly 8.8% of them seen only once. The sequencing input was blood, either unsorted or a sorted T cell fraction (not recorded which). These receptors originate from a male donor with ankylosing spondylitis or in good health (not recorded which).

By frequency in the sample, this clonotype is medium-sized. The gene calls are TRBV20-1 and TRBJ2-3, with 11 bases identical to TRBD2. The V segment lost 4 bases and the J segment 4 bases; nucleotides outside the gene matches: 4. In germline, CDR1 is DFQATT, CDR2 SNEGSKA (reference sequence). The CDR3 extends over 14 amino acids. CDR3 in amino acids: CSAISGREADTQYF. The CDR3 bases are TGCAGTGCTATTAGCGGGAGGGAAGCAGATACGCAGTATTTT.

This clonotype came up a few times. The chain has TRBV28 and TRBJ1-2; 8 bases map to TRBD1. There are 14 residues in the CDR3. Germline CDR1 MDHEN, CDR2 SYDVKM. The ends lost 4 bases at V and 4 bases at J; junction bases unmatched: 5. As DNA, the CDR3 is TGTGCCAGCAGTTCGGGACAGGTTGTCTATGGCTACACCTTC. This codes for CASSSGQVVYGYTF.

J is TRBJ2-1 and V is TRBV11-1; 10 bases match TRBD1. The junction had 7 bases not matched to a gene; V was cut back by 5 bases and J by 3 bases. The CDR3 contains 16 residues. Looked up from germline, CDR1 is SGHAT and CDR2 is FQDESV (reference sequence). CDR3: CASSARQGANYNEQFF. The CDR3 nucleotides are TGTGCCAGCAGCGCGCGACAGGGGGCAAACTACAATGAGCAGTTCTTC.

There are many counts of this clonotype. The CDR3 coding sequence is TGCGCCAGCAGCCCGTTAGCGGGAGGTAACTACGAGCAGTACTTC. It encodes CASSPLAGGNYEQYF. The chain employs TRBV5-1 and TRBJ2-7, with 10 bases fitting TRBD2. The CDR3 length is 15 residues. J gave up 3 bases and V 4 bases, and 7 bases lay outside the gene matches. Germline assignment: CDR1 SGHRS and CDR2 YFSETQ.

This clonotype was seen many times. The chain joins TRBV29-1 to TRBJ2-1; 11 bases line up with TRBD2. CDR1 and CDR2 (germline): SQVTM, ANQGSEA. The V and J ends lost 2 bases and 4 bases, in that order; junction bases with no gene match: 10. This CDR3 comprises 17 residues. CDR3 amino acids: CSVENPTSGNGYNEQFF. The CDR3 DNA reads TGCAGCGTTGAAAACCCGACTAGCGGGAATGGATACAATGAGCAGTTCTTC.

In the case of this clonotype: This may come from a read error, since a much larger clone is one base off. Because the CDR3 is missing its conserved closing phenylalanine or tryptophan, this is likely a read error. V usage is TRBV29-1 and J usage is TRBJ2-7, with a weak D call TRBD2 (5 bases). Germline V CDR1 and CDR2: SQVTM, ANQGSEA. The V end lost 4 bases, the J end lost 3 bases, and 7 bases lay between the germline ends. This CDR3 region has 11 residues. The CDR3: CSVGAGYEQYY. The DNA for the CDR3 is TGCAGCGTTGGTGCGGGCTACGAGCAGTACTAC.

This clonotype occurred a few times. The chain carries TRBV30 and TRBJ1-5; D is ambiguous. Deletions cut 2 bases from V and 3 bases from J, with 5 bases between. The CDR3 length is 12 residues. CDR1 is GTSNPN, CDR2 SVGIG, per germline (reference sequence). The CDR3 spells CAWSQDNQPQHF. The CDR3 DNA is TGTGCCTGGAGTCAAGACAATCAGCCCCAGCATTTT.

The table lists this clonotype with many counts. The V and J genes are TRBV28 and TRBJ1-4; no definite D call. This CDR3 comprises 15 residues. The germline V and J ends were trimmed by 6 bases and 8 bases, with 19 bases remaining between them. CDR1 MDHEN and CDR2 SYDVKM come from the germline V gene. CDR3 residues: CASREPAPGREKLFF. In DNA form, the CDR3 reads TGTGCCAGCAGAGAACCAGCTCCGGGTCGAGAAAAACTGTTTTTT.

The V gene is TRBV3-1, the J gene TRBJ2-1; 10 bases line up with TRBD2. V dropped 5 bases and J dropped 4; count of bases not matched to a gene: 17. The length of the CDR3 is 19 residues. Germline V gene data show CDR1 as LGHDT and CDR2 as YNNKEL (reference sequence). In DNA form, the CDR3 reads TGTGCCAGCAGCTTGTTCAGGGTACTAGCGGGAAAACCTTACAATGAGCAGTTCTTC. Protein: CASSLFRVLAGKPYNEQFF.

The rearrangement uses TRBV7-3 and TRBJ2-1; 11 bases match TRBD2. This CDR3 region has 16 residues. Germline V CDR1 and CDR2: SGHTA, FQGTGA. The junction had 10 bases not matched to a gene; V was cut back by 5 bases and J by 7 bases. This chain's CDR3 is CASSLGRTSGSNEQFF. The CDR3 DNA sequence: TGTGCCAGCAGCCTCGGGCGGACTAGCGGGTCAAATGAGCAGTTCTTC.

This clonotype has at least ten counts. The chain is built from TRBV4-3 and TRBJ2-3, with D unresolved. This CDR3 is 14 amino acids long. CDR1 and CDR2 (germline): LGHNA, YSLEER. The germline V and J ends were trimmed by 0 bases and 2 bases, with 6 bases remaining between them. The CDR3: CASSQDRLTDTQYF. DNA of the CDR3: TGCGCCAGCAGCCAAGATCGACTCACAGATACGCAGTATTTT.

The chain employs TRBV7-9 and TRBJ2-5; unclear D gene. Germline V gene sequence: CDR1 SEHNR, CDR2 FQNEAQ (reference sequence). This CDR3 has 14 amino acids. V was cut by 4 bases and J by 7 bases, with 16 bases left in between. The CDR3 coding sequence is TGTGCCAGCAGCTCCCCTCGACACGGATCGACCCAGTACTTC. This encodes CASSSPRHGSTQYF.

This chain connects TRBV7-2 to TRBJ2-3; 9 bases match TRBD2. Trimming cost V 6 bases and J 2 bases; bases outside gene matches: 9. CDR1 and CDR2 (germline): SGHTA, FQGNSA. The CDR3 runs 16 residues. The CDR3 region has the DNA TGTGCCAGCAGAGAAACCGGGACTAGCTACACAGATACGCAGTATTTT. It translates to CASRETGTSYTDTQYF.

This clonotype was seen at least ten times. The chain employs TRBV12-3 or TRBV12-4 and TRBJ2-3; D ambiguous. The length of the CDR3 is 14 residues. Trimming stripped 3 bases from V and 0 bases from J, with 7 bases between. The CDR3 DNA is TGTGCCAGCAGTTTCGGCGGTAGCACAGATACGCAGTATTTT. It yields the protein CASSFGGSTDTQYF.

This clonotype has a count of ten or more. Written as DNA, the CDR3 is TGTGCCAGCAGCTTAGTTTCTGATAGCACAGATACGCAGTATTTT. Translation: CASSLVSDSTDTQYF. The V call is TRBV7-2, the J call TRBJ2-3, with no clear D. Germline lookup yields CDR1 SGHTA and CDR2 FQGNSA. The CDR3 contains 15 residues. Trimming took 1 base from V and 0 from J, leaving 8 bases between them.

The table lists this clonotype with a few counts. The chain joins TRBV20-1 to TRBJ2-5; D may be TRBD1 (6 bases). The V and J ends lost 0 bases and 5 bases respectively, with 13 bases between them. The CDR3 loop spans 14 amino acids. Germline CDR1 reads DFQATT; CDR2 reads SNEGSKA (reference sequence). The CDR3 region has the DNA TGCAGTGCTAGAGACCGGACAGCCACGGAGACCCAGTACTTC. It is translated as CSARDRTATETQYF.

This clonotype was counted between two and nine times. This chain links TRBV18 with TRBJ2-2; D may be TRBD2 (6 bases). The germline gives CDR1 KGHSH, CDR2 LQKENI. V lost 5 bases and J lost 0, with 10 bases in between. CDR3 length: 15 amino acids. The CDR3 loop is CASSSGGSNTGELFF. The CDR3 DNA is TGTGCCAGCTCATCCGGGGGATCGAACACCGGGGAGCTGTTTTTT.

This clonotype was counted ten times or more. The CDR3 sequence is CSAGDRGTEAFF. In nucleotides, the CDR3 is TGCAGTGCAGGGGACAGAGGGACTGAAGCTTTCTTT. This sequence joins TRBV20-1 and TRBJ1-1; TRBD1 matches 7 bases. The germline V gene encodes CDR1 DFQATT and CDR2 SNEGSKA (reference sequence). The CDR3 spans 12 residues. V dropped 6 bases and J dropped 5; count of bases not matched to a gene: 6.

The sample holds many counts of this clonotype. The J gene is TRBJ1-4, the V gene TRBV28; 9 bases line up with TRBD1. CDR3 length equals 16 residues. Unmatched junction bases numbered 11, after V lost 4 bases and J lost 8 bases. From germline, CDR1 is MDHEN and CDR2 SYDVKM. The CDR3, as DNA: TGTGCCAGCAGTTGGGTGCCCGGGACAGGGAACGAAAAACTGTTTTTT. This codes for CASSWVPGTGNEKLFF.

The gene calls are TRBV11-2 and TRBJ2-4, with D uncertain. Trimming stripped 5 bases from V and 3 bases from J, with 5 bases between. This CDR3 has 12 amino acids. Germline V CDR1 and CDR2: SGHAT, FQNNGV. The CDR3 protein is CASSPIKNIQYF. CDR3 bases: TGTGCCAGCAGCCCCATCAAAAACATTCAGTACTTC. Variable domain in full (rest from reference TRBV11-2 and TRBJ2-4): EAGVAQSPRYKIIEKRQSVAFWCNPISGHATLYWYQQILGQGPKLLIQFQNNGVVDDSQLPKDRFSAERLKGVDSTLKIQPAKLEDSAVYLCASSPIKNIQYFGAGTRLSVL.

This clonotype was detected ten times or more. The V and J genes are TRBV10-3 and TRBJ2-5; D is ambiguous. The germline CDR1 and CDR2 sequences are ENHRY and SYGVKD. The CDR3 contains 14 residues. The V and J ends lost 3 bases and 4 bases respectively, with 12 bases between them. This CDR3 reads CAISDKGIRETQYF. CDR3 in DNA: TGTGCCATCAGTGACAAGGGAATACGAGAGACCCAGTACTTC.

This clonotype was seen at least ten times. The genes are TRBV7-2 and TRBJ2-3; the match to TRBD2 covers 8 bases. The CDR3 spans 15 residues. From germline, CDR1 is SGHTA and CDR2 FQGNSA. The V gene end was trimmed by 3 bases and the J gene end by 2 bases; junction bases not matched to a gene: 4. CDR3 nucleotides: TGTGCCAGCAGCTTCCAAGCGGGAGTCACAGATACGCAGTATTTT. As protein: CASSFQAGVTDTQYF. Full variable domain (outside the CDR3, taken from reference TRBV7-2 and TRBJ2-3): GAGVSQSPSNKVTEKGKDVELRCDPISGHTALYWYRQSLGQGLEFLIYFQGNSAPDKSGLPSDRFSAERTGGSVSTLTIQRTQQEDSAVYLCASSFQAGVTDTQYFGPGTRLTVL.

The chain carries TRBV5-5 and TRBJ2-7; the D gene is possibly TRBD2 (6 bases). Germline assignment: CDR1 SGHKS and CDR2 YYEKEE (reference sequence). Trimming removed 2 bases at V and 3 bases at J, with 12 bases between. The CDR3 contains 14 residues. DNA of the CDR3: TGTGCCAGCAGCTTCGGGGGAGGATTCTACGAGCAGTACTTC. It translates to CASSFGGGFYEQYF.

The chain's CDR3 is CASSFFPRGRASTDTQYF. DNA of the CDR3: TGTGCCAGCAGTTTCTTCCCCCGCGGGAGGGCCAGCACAGATACGCAGTATTTT. The chain uses TRBV12-3 or TRBV12-4 and TRBJ2-3, with 9 bases aligning to TRBD2. V was clipped by 3 bases and J by 0 bases; unmatched bases: 10. The length of the CDR3 is 18 residues.

This clonotype was counted ten times or more. The chain links TRBV29-1 to TRBJ2-7, with TRBD1 matching 7 bases. The CDR3 length is 12 residues. Germline loops: CDR1 SQVTM, CDR2 ANQGSEA. J was trimmed by 4 bases and V by 4 bases; bases with no gene match: 4. CDR3 sequence (DNA): TGCAGCGTTGGACAGGGCCAATACGAGCAGTACTTC. This encodes CSVGQGQYEQYF.

This clonotype was detected ten times or more. J is TRBJ2-3 and V is TRBV11-2; 8 nucleotides agree with TRBD2. V gave up 2 bases and J gave up 4 bases; unmatched junction bases: 11. This CDR3 spans 17 amino acids. Germline assignment: CDR1 SGHAT and CDR2 FQNNGV. The CDR3, as DNA: TGTGCCAGCAGCTTATACTCCTTAGCGGGACGCTCAGATACGCAGTATTTT. Amino acid sequence: CASSLYSLAGRSDTQYF.

This clonotype was picked up many times. The chain couples TRBV5-1 to TRBJ2-7; D is ambiguous. Trimming removed 9 bases from V and 1 base from J, with 14 bases in between. This CDR3 has 13 residues. Germline lookup yields CDR1 SGHRS and CDR2 YFSETQ. CDR3 nucleotide sequence: TGCGCCAACAGACCAGGCACTTCCTACGAGCAGTACTTC. As protein: CANRPGTSYEQYF.

The chain combines TRBV12-3 or TRBV12-4 with TRBJ1-2; no clear D gene. CDR3 length: 13 residues. V gave up 3 bases and J gave up 8 bases, with 13 bases separating them. The CDR3, as DNA: TGTGCCAGCAGTTTGACGGGGAGCTACGGCTACACCTTC. Amino acids: CASSLTGSYGYTF.

This clonotype showed up many times. The rearrangement joins TRBV7-2 to TRBJ2-6; D gene uncertain. The CDR3 loop spans 16 amino acids. Between the trimmed V and J ends, which lost 2 bases and 2 bases, there was a span of 10 bases. Germline loops: CDR1 SGHTA, CDR2 FQGNSA. The CDR3 sequence: CASSLWTPTGANVLTF. The CDR3 DNA is TGTGCCAGCAGCTTATGGACGCCAACTGGGGCCAACGTCCTGACTTTC.

This chain uses TRBV12-3 or TRBV12-4 with TRBJ2-2, with D unresolved. The CDR3 has 13 residues. V was clipped by 6 bases and J by 6 bases, with 11 bases between them. Here the CDR3 reads CASSPGPAGELFF. The CDR3 DNA reads TGTGCCAGCAGCCCTGGACCAGCCGGGGAGCTGTTTTTT.